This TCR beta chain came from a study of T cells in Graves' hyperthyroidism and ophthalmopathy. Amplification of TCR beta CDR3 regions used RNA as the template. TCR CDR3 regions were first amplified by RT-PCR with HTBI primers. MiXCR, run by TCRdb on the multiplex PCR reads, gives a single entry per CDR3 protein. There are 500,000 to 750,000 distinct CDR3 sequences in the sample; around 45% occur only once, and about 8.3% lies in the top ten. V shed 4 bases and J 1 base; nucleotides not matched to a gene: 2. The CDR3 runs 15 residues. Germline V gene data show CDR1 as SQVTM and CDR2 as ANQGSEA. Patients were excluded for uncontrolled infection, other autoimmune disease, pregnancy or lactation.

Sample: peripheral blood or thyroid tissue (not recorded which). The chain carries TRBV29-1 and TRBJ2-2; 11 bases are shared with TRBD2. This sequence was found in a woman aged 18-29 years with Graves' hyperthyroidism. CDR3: CSVAGTSGNTGELFF. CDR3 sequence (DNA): TGCAGCGTTGCCGGGACTAGCGGGAACACCGGGGAGCTGTTTTTT.